The rows below give T cell receptor beta chains drawn from one sample of a study of T-cell memory formation after mild COVID-19. Each CDR3 protein gets one entry after TCRdb re-called the 5' RACE reads with MiXCR. Of about 430,000 distinct CDR3 sequences in the sample, about 20% were seen once. Sequenced input: PBMCs or a T cell subset sorted from them (not recorded which). Every receptor here comes from a young man who had mild COVID-19 (a few samples of this study predate the infection). Cell type and time point are not known. The CDR3 runs from the conserved cysteine through the conserved F or W. Fields, in order: V gene, clone size, J gene, CDR3 protein. Some rows have no size entry. The others give once, few or many, or a class for an expanded clone.

>TRBV6-2/TRBV6-3|-|TRBJ2-1
CASTHVRESNDEQFF
>TRBV20-1|few|TRBJ1-2
CSAGQLGVDYGYTF
>TRBV5-1|-|TRBJ2-3
CASSLGGLAATDTQYF
>TRBV5-1|many|TRBJ2-3
CASSELQGTIDTQYF
>TRBV11-2|many|TRBJ2-7
CASSSQRGYEQYF
>TRBV5-1|few|TRBJ2-3
CASSIEDSYTQYF
>TRBV9|-|TRBJ2-7
CASSVAQGGKPYEQYF
>TRBV14|-|TRBJ2-4
CASSQDVQNIQYF
>TRBV7-3|-|TRBJ1-2
CASSLGQELTPNYGYTF
>TRBV19|few|TRBJ1-1
CASRRAYADTEAFF
>TRBV20-1|many|TRBJ1-4
CSARDSAGEKLFF
>TRBV18|-|TRBJ2-7
CASSPPGIYEQYF
>TRBV20-1|-|TRBJ2-1
CSARSLTYNEQFF
>TRBV29-1|-|TRBJ1-1
CSVSLLGTVGTEAFF
>TRBV7-9|-|TRBJ2-5
CASSFTTAQETQYF
>TRBV12-3/TRBV12-4|-|TRBJ2-5
CASARGTEETQYF
>TRBV2|-|TRBJ1-2
CARGDETGYGYTF
>TRBV7-3|few|TRBJ2-2
CASSSTAANTGELFF
>TRBV5-1|-|TRBJ1-1
CASSPGRRTEAFF
>TRBV12-3/TRBV12-4|-|TRBJ1-4
CASSLRGFGDEKLFF
>TRBV12-3/TRBV12-4|few|TRBJ2-5
CASSLGTTRETQYF
>TRBV5-6|-|TRBJ2-1
CASSPTDRDYNEQFF
>TRBV11-2|many|TRBJ2-2
CASSLDRRVEMGELFF
>TRBV5-5|few|TRBJ2-5
CASRIQDRGFQETQYF
>TRBV10-3|few|TRBJ2-3
CAISESSSGSTDTQYF
>TRBV5-1|-|TRBJ1-1
CASSRPGGTEAFF
>TRBV12-3/TRBV12-4|-|TRBJ1-1
CASTRTLNTEAFF
>TRBV7-9|few|TRBJ2-2
CASSLESLYAGELFF
>TRBV4-1|few|TRBJ2-1
CASSQDQAGVRYNEQFF
>TRBV12-3/TRBV12-4|-|TRBJ1-2
CASSPTGANYGYTF
>TRBV20-1|few|TRBJ1-5
CSALAGVNQPQHF
>TRBV27|-|TRBJ2-2
CASSPLGLNTGELFF
>TRBV5-4|once|TRBJ1-2
CASSLGFGTQDGYTF
>TRBV7-6|few|TRBJ2-5
CASSRLAGATYQETQYF
>TRBV4-1|-|TRBJ2-5
CASSQRRGGSQETQYF